The rows below give T cell receptor beta chains drawn from one sample of a study of T cells after yellow fever vaccination. Each CDR3 protein is one row after TCRdb ran MiXCR on the 5' RACE reads. Seen here are some 350,000 distinct CDR3 sequences, roughly 4.3% observed once, and the top ten hold approximately 25%. The starting material was PBMCs, obtained 5 days after the yellow fever booster vaccination. Source of these receptors: a young man who received the YFV17D yellow fever vaccine. The CDR3 runs from the conserved cysteine through the conserved F or W. A D gene is named only where the DNA matches it firmly. Only part of the rows carry a size: once, few, many, or a class if the clone is expanded.

>TRBV3-1|TRBJ2-3|.|TRBD2|16
TGTGCCAGCAGCCTCTCTAGCGGGGGTCAGGCAGATACGCAGTATTTT
CASSLSSGGQADTQYF
>TRBV4-3|TRBJ1-6|few|.|16
TGCGCCAGCAGCCAAGAGAAAGGTCCTAGGGGCTCACCCCTCCACTTT
CASSQEKGPRGSPLHF
>TRBV4-1|TRBJ2-5|.|TRBD2|18
TGCGCCAGCAGCCAAGGGCCGGGACTAGCGGGGGAGTTGGAGACCCAGTACTTC
CASSQGPGLAGELETQYF
>TRBV7-9|TRBJ1-2|many|TRBD1|16
TGTGCCAGCAGCTCCCTACAGGGAGGGGGCTCCTATGGCTACACCTTC
CASSSLQGGGSYGYTF
>TRBV7-2|TRBJ1-2|.|.|13
TGTGCCAGCAGCTTTCGCAGGGACTATGGCTACACCTTC
CASSFRRDYGYTF
>TRBV5-4|TRBJ2-5|.|.|13
TGTGCCAGCAGACCTGACGGACAAGAGACCCAGTACTTC
CASRPDGQETQYF
>TRBV7-8|TRBJ2-3|many|.|14
TGTGCCAGCAAGTTGGCCCAGACACGGGATACGCAGTATTTT
CASKLAQTRDTQYF
>TRBV6-4|TRBJ2-3|many|.|13
TGTGCCAGCAGCAACAGGGGCACAGATACGCAGTATTTT
CASSNRGTDTQYF
>TRBV4-2|TRBJ1-1|few|.|15
TGTGCCAGCAGCCACCCCGGGGGTAGGAACACTGAAGCTTTCTTT
CASSHPGGRNTEAFF
>TRBV7-6|TRBJ2-2|.|.|16
TGTGCCAGCAGCTTACGGGACCGAAGGGTTACCGGGGAGCTGTTTTTT
CASSLRDRRVTGELFF